Below, 5 T cell receptor beta chains from the same sample are listed, as sequenced in a study of PD-1 blockade in classical Hodgkin lymphoma (dated by TCRdb to the early 2020s). Library method: the immunoSEQ multiplex PCR assay. TCRdb provides this immuneACCESS table in a form limited to in-frame rearrangements. Some clones are lacking; in checked studies, under half of them reflect an unresolved V gene, and why the rest are absent is not known. The sample has tens of thousands of clones on record, 70% to 90% of them singletons. Around 13% of the sample comes from the top ten. The label giving this sample's time point can be read as: cycle 1 day 1 (C1D1), immediately before nivolumab initiation. Relapse after autologous stem cell transplantation had occurred in all trial patients, and cohorts A, B and C were distinguished by prior brentuximab vedotin exposure. The sequences come from peripheral blood mononuclear cells (PBMCs), collected at baseline. The receptors were sampled from a human donor with classical Hodgkin lymphoma.

V is TRBV5-1 and J is TRBJ1-1, with TRBD1 matching 10 bases. The junction had 6 bases not matched to a gene; V was cut back by 4 bases and J by 6 bases. The CDR3 consists of 14 residues. Germline V gene data show CDR1 as SGHRS and CDR2 as YFSETQ. CDR3 DNA sequence: TGCGCCAGCAGCGCGACAGGGGGCATCGCTGAAGCTTTCTTT. Protein product: CASSATGGIAEAFF.

The rearrangement links TRBV6-5 to TRBJ1-3; TRBD1 aligns across 7 bases. Trimming removed 5 bases from V and 9 bases from J; junction bases left unmatched: 7. This CDR3 is built from 13 residues. Germline assignment: CDR1 MNHEY and CDR2 SVGAGI. CDR3: CASSNSHRGTIYF. Here the CDR3 DNA reads TGTGCCAGCAGTAACAGCCACAGGGGCACCATATATTTT.

The chain combines TRBV7-8 with TRBJ2-1; no clear D. Germline CDR1 and CDR2: SGHVS and FQNEAQ. CDR3 length: 16 residues. V lost 5 bases and J 0 bases, leaving 14 bases between the germline ends. The CDR3 region has the DNA TGTGCCAGCAGCGCCCAGGTTCAACCCTCCTACAATGAGCAGTTCTTC. It yields the protein CASSAQVQPSYNEQFF.

The chain has TRBV9 and TRBJ2-3; 10 nucleotides agree with TRBD2. After removal of 3 bases from V and 3 bases from J, the junction contained 7 bases not matched to a gene. Germline CDR1 SGDLS, CDR2 YYNGEE. The CDR3 runs 16 residues. The CDR3 protein is CASSARAGGPTDTQYF. In DNA form, the CDR3 reads TGTGCCAGCAGCGCCAGAGCGGGGGGGCCAACAGATACGCAGTATTTT.

The chain joins TRBV6-5 to TRBJ1-6; 8 nucleotides match TRBD1. The J segment lost 6 bases and the V segment lost 4 bases, leaving 8 bases of the junction unmatched. There are 16 residues in the CDR3. Germline CDR1 and CDR2: MNHEY and SVGAGI. The CDR3: CASSSFGTGGNSPLHF. Written as DNA, the CDR3 is TGTGCCAGCAGTTCATTTGGGACAGGCGGTAATTCACCCCTCCACTTT.